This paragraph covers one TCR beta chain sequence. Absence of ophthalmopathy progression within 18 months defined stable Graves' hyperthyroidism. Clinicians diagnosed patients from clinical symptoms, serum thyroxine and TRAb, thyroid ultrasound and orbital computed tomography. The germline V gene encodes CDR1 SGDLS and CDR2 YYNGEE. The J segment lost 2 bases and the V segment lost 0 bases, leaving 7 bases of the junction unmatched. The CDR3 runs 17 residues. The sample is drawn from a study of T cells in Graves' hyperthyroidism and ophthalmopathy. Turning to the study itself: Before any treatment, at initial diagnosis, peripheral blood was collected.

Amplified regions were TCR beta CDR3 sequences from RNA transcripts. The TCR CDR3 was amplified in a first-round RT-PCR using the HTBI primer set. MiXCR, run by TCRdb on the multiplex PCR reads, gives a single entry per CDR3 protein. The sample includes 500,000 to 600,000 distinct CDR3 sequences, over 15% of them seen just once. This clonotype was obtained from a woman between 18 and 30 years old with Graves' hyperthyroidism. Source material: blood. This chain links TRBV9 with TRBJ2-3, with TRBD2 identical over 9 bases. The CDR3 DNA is TGTGCCAGCAGCGTAGGGCTAGCGGGGCCTTTCACAGATACGCAGTATTTT. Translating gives CASSVGLAGPFTDTQYF. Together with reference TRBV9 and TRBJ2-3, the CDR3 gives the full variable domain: DSGVTQTPKHLITATGQRVTLRCSPRSGDLSVYWYQQSLDQGLQFLIQYYNGEERAKGNILERFSAQQFPDLHSELNLSSLELGDSALYFCASSVGLAGPFTDTQYFGPGTRLTVL.